This T cell receptor (beta chain) was captured by sequencing in a study of T cell changes during pregnancy in multiple sclerosis. Profiled with immunoSEQ multiplex PCR; TCRdb holds only in-frame clones, not every one. The repertoire consists of tens of thousands of clones, with 75% to 90% occurring once and the leading ten covering roughly 1%. V lost 1 base, J lost 9 bases, and 5 bases stayed unmatched. This CDR3 has 14 amino acids. The V gene's germline CDR1 is ENHRY and CDR2 SYGVKD. The source material was CD4+ T cells from peripheral blood mononuclear cells, sampled in the first trimester of pregnancy. This receptor was identified in a female donor in good health, enrolled as a control in a pregnancy study. The genes are TRBV10-3 and TRBJ2-1; 8 nucleotides align to TRBD2. CDR3 amino acids: CAISELGLGAEQFF. The CDR3 DNA reads as TGTGCCATCAGTGAGTTGGGACTAGGGGCTGAGCAGTTCTTC.